These T cell receptor beta chains were read from a single sample in a study of PD-L1 blockade in urothelial cancer. TCRdb's table, derived via immunoSEQ multiplex PCR, lists solely in-frame clones and lacks some. The sample lists 40,000 to 45,000 clones; 83% were seen once. This sample comprised PBMCs, obtained around atezolizumab (anti-PD-L1) treatment. Receptor source: a man aged 55 to 70 with urothelial cancer. The CDR3 runs from the conserved cysteine through the conserved F or W. Each record gives: CDR3 protein, CDR3 DNA, CDR3 length, clone size, V gene, J gene, D gene. A D gene is named only where the DNA matches it firmly. Clone size appears in some rows only: once, few, many, or a class for an expanded clone.

CDR3 protein: CASQGTPRGYTF; CDR3 DNA: TGTGCCAGCCAGGGGACACCGCGAGGCTACACCTTC; CDR3 length: 12; clone size: NA; V gene: TRBV2; J gene: TRBJ1-2; D gene: NA
CDR3 protein: CASSYGTGLETQYF; CDR3 DNA: TGTGCCAGCAGCTACGGGACAGGGTTGGAGACCCAGTACTTC; CDR3 length: 14; clone size: few; V gene: TRBV5-6; J gene: TRBJ2-5; D gene: TRBD1
CDR3 protein: CASSPGVAYMNTEAFF; CDR3 DNA: TGTGCCAGCAGCCCGGGGGTAGCATACATGAACACTGAAGCTTTCTTT; CDR3 length: 16; clone size: NA; V gene: TRBV5-4; J gene: TRBJ1-1; D gene: NA
CDR3 protein: CASSLEIGLYYEQYF; CDR3 DNA: TGTGCCAGCAGCTTAGAAATTGGGCTCTACTACGAGCAGTACTTC; CDR3 length: 15; clone size: NA; V gene: TRBV11-2; J gene: TRBJ2-7; D gene: NA
CDR3 protein: CASSEWRRTNEKLFF; CDR3 DNA: TGTGCCAGCAGTGAATGGCGGAGAACTAATGAAAAACTGTTTTTT; CDR3 length: 15; clone size: NA; V gene: TRBV2; J gene: TRBJ1-4; D gene: NA
CDR3 protein: CASSRPGGSGANVLTF; CDR3 DNA: TGCGCCAGCAGCAGACCAGGGGGATCAGGGGCCAACGTCCTGACTTTC; CDR3 length: 16; clone size: NA; V gene: TRBV5-1; J gene: TRBJ2-6; D gene: TRBD1
CDR3 protein: CASRAGAFQETQYF; CDR3 DNA: TGTGCCAGCAGAGCGGGGGCATTCCAAGAGACCCAGTACTTC; CDR3 length: 14; clone size: few; V gene: TRBV6-5; J gene: TRBJ2-5; D gene: TRBD2
CDR3 protein: CASSPPMISEYQETQYF; CDR3 DNA: TGTGCCAGCAGTCCCCCCATGATCTCGGAGTACCAAGAGACCCAGTACTTC; CDR3 length: 17; clone size: once; V gene: TRBV28; J gene: TRBJ2-5; D gene: NA
CDR3 protein: CASSLVFGGGGTDTQYF; CDR3 DNA: TGTGCCAGCAGCTTAGTCTTCGGTGGAGGGGGCACAGATACGCAGTATTTT; CDR3 length: 17; clone size: NA; V gene: TRBV11-1; J gene: TRBJ2-3; D gene: NA
CDR3 protein: CASSARTAAYEQYF; CDR3 DNA: TGTGCCAGCAGTGCGCGGACAGCCGCCTACGAGCAGTACTTC; CDR3 length: 14; clone size: NA; V gene: TRBV28; J gene: TRBJ2-7; D gene: NA
CDR3 protein: CASSAGQEHSPLHF; CDR3 DNA: TGTGCCAGCAGCGCGGGACAGGAGCATTCACCCCTCCACTTT; CDR3 length: 14; clone size: NA; V gene: TRBV7-9; J gene: TRBJ1-6; D gene: TRBD1
CDR3 protein: CASSQEGSGQGNTIYF; CDR3 DNA: TGTGCCAGCAGCCAAGAGGGATCAGGGCAAGGAAACACCATATATTTT; CDR3 length: 16; clone size: NA; V gene: TRBV4-2; J gene: TRBJ1-3; D gene: NA
CDR3 protein: CASSMRGLWELFF; CDR3 DNA: TGTGCCAGTAGTATGCGGGGCCTTTGGGAGCTGTTTTTT; CDR3 length: 13; clone size: NA; V gene: TRBV19; J gene: TRBJ2-2; D gene: NA
CDR3 protein: CAWSASGNSGANVLTF; CDR3 DNA: TGTGCCTGGAGTGCCTCCGGGAACTCTGGGGCCAACGTCCTGACTTTC; CDR3 length: 16; clone size: NA; V gene: TRBV30; J gene: TRBJ2-6; D gene: NA
CDR3 protein: CASELWWGQVLETQYF; CDR3 DNA: TGTGCCAGCGAACTATGGTGGGGACAGGTGTTAGAGACGCAGTATTTT; CDR3 length: 16; clone size: once; V gene: TRBV7-9; J gene: TRBJ2-3; D gene: TRBD1
CDR3 protein: CASSPPVRIRERTDTQYF; CDR3 DNA: TGTGCCAGCAGCCCCCCCGTGCGGATACGGGAGAGGACAGATACGCAGTATTTT; CDR3 length: 18; clone size: once; V gene: TRBV7-8; J gene: TRBJ2-3; D gene: NA
CDR3 protein: CASSWGGAGSPLHF; CDR3 DNA: TGTGCCAGCAGTTGGGGAGGGGCTGGATCACCCCTCCACTTT; CDR3 length: 14; clone size: NA; V gene: TRBV27; J gene: TRBJ1-6; D gene: NA
CDR3 protein: CAIGRDRDTGELFF; CDR3 DNA: TGTGCCATCGGCCGGGACAGGGACACCGGGGAGCTGTTTTTT; CDR3 length: 14; clone size: NA; V gene: TRBV10-3; J gene: TRBJ2-2; D gene: TRBD1
CDR3 protein: CASSQGGLAGGLGGLGKNIQYF; CDR3 DNA: TGCGCCAGCAGCCAAGGAGGGCTAGCGGGGGGGCTAGGAGGATTGGGCAAAAACATTCAGTACTTC; CDR3 length: 22; clone size: NA; V gene: TRBV4-1; J gene: TRBJ2-4; D gene: TRBD2
CDR3 protein: CASRTGRNEQFF; CDR3 DNA: TGTGCCAGCAGGACAGGGAGGAATGAGCAGTTCTTC; CDR3 length: 12; clone size: once; V gene: TRBV28; J gene: TRBJ2-1; D gene: NA
CDR3 protein: CASSRGRDSNTEAFF; CDR3 DNA: TGCGCCAGCAGCCGGGGGCGGGACAGCAACACTGAAGCTTTCTTT; CDR3 length: 15; clone size: NA; V gene: TRBV5-1; J gene: TRBJ1-1; D gene: TRBD1
CDR3 protein: CASSTGGMNTEAFF; CDR3 DNA: TGTGCCAGCAGTACAGGGGGGATGAACACTGAAGCTTTCTTT; CDR3 length: 14; clone size: NA; V gene: TRBV28; J gene: TRBJ1-1; D gene: TRBD1
CDR3 protein: CASSMAVGRGELYEQYF; CDR3 DNA: TGCGCCAGCAGCATGGCTGTGGGGCGGGGGGAACTATACGAGCAGTACTTC; CDR3 length: 17; clone size: NA; V gene: TRBV5-1; J gene: TRBJ2-7; D gene: TRBD2
CDR3 protein: CASSRASGGQGEQFF; CDR3 DNA: TGTGCCAGCAGCAGGGCTAGCGGGGGGCAGGGAGAGCAGTTCTTC; CDR3 length: 15; clone size: NA; V gene: TRBV6-5; J gene: TRBJ2-1; D gene: TRBD2
CDR3 protein: CASSSPGLQGASSPLHF; CDR3 DNA: TGTGCCAGCAGTTCCCCAGGGCTACAGGGTGCGAGTTCACCCCTCCACTTT; CDR3 length: 17; clone size: NA; V gene: TRBV28; J gene: TRBJ1-6; D gene: NA
CDR3 protein: CAGLDPANYGYTF; CDR3 DNA: TGTGCCGGCCTAGATCCGGCTAACTATGGCTACACCTTC; CDR3 length: 13; clone size: NA; V gene: TRBV2; J gene: TRBJ1-2; D gene: NA
CDR3 protein: CASSLSGQGDEKLFF; CDR3 DNA: TGTGCCAGCAGTTTATCGGGACAGGGAGATGAAAAACTGTTTTTT; CDR3 length: 15; clone size: NA; V gene: TRBV28; J gene: TRBJ1-4; D gene: TRBD1
CDR3 protein: CASSLTPGGNRNTIYF; CDR3 DNA: TGTGCCAGCAGCCTCACTCCGGGGGGGAACAGAAACACCATATATTTT; CDR3 length: 16; clone size: few; V gene: TRBV4-2; J gene: TRBJ1-3; D gene: NA
CDR3 protein: CASTPNADTEAFF; CDR3 DNA: TGTGCCAGCACCCCGAATGCGGACACTGAAGCTTTCTTT; CDR3 length: 13; clone size: NA; V gene: TRBV2; J gene: TRBJ1-1; D gene: NA
CDR3 protein: CASSAEATNEKLFF; CDR3 DNA: TGCGCCAGCAGCGCAGAAGCAACTAATGAAAAACTGTTTTTT; CDR3 length: 14; clone size: NA; V gene: TRBV5-1; J gene: TRBJ1-4; D gene: NA
CDR3 protein: CASSIARSEAFF; CDR3 DNA: TGTGCCAGTAGTATTGCGAGGTCTGAAGCTTTCTTT; CDR3 length: 12; clone size: NA; V gene: TRBV19; J gene: TRBJ1-1; D gene: NA
CDR3 protein: CASSERYEQYF; CDR3 DNA: TGTGCCAGCAGTGAACGGTACGAGCAGTACTTC; CDR3 length: 11; clone size: NA; V gene: TRBV6-1; J gene: TRBJ2-7; D gene: NA
CDR3 protein: CASSLDRGSTGELFF; CDR3 DNA: TGTGCCAGCAGCTTAGACAGGGGGTCGACCGGGGAGCTGTTTTTT; CDR3 length: 15; clone size: NA; V gene: TRBV11-1; J gene: TRBJ2-2; D gene: TRBD1
CDR3 protein: CASKTTGNTEAFF; CDR3 DNA: TGTGCCAGTAAGACGACAGGGAACACTGAAGCTTTCTTT; CDR3 length: 13; clone size: NA; V gene: TRBV19; J gene: TRBJ1-1; D gene: NA
CDR3 protein: CASSRTSGGASYNEQFF; CDR3 DNA: TGTGCCAGCAGTAGGACTAGCGGGGGGGCTTCCTACAATGAGCAGTTCTTC; CDR3 length: 17; clone size: NA; V gene: TRBV7-9; J gene: TRBJ2-1; D gene: TRBD2
CDR3 protein: CASSLFSGQSTGNTIYF; CDR3 DNA: TGTGCCAGCAGTTTATTCTCGGGACAGTCTACTGGAAACACCATATATTTT; CDR3 length: 17; clone size: NA; V gene: TRBV28; J gene: TRBJ1-3; D gene: TRBD1
CDR3 protein: CATRDSLNEKLFF; CDR3 DNA: TGTGCCACCAGGGACAGCCTAAATGAAAAACTGTTTTTT; CDR3 length: 13; clone size: NA; V gene: TRBV6-1; J gene: TRBJ1-4; D gene: TRBD1
CDR3 protein: CASWGGAGELFF; CDR3 DNA: TGTGCCAGCTGGGGGGGCGCCGGGGAGCTGTTTTTT; CDR3 length: 12; clone size: few; V gene: TRBV6-5; J gene: TRBJ2-2; D gene: NA
CDR3 protein: CASSPQFLAYEQYF; CDR3 DNA: TGTGCCAGCAGCCCCCAGTTTCTAGCTTACGAGCAGTACTTC; CDR3 length: 14; clone size: NA; V gene: TRBV11-2; J gene: TRBJ2-7; D gene: NA
CDR3 protein: CASSQVPGQGSTEAFF; CDR3 DNA: TGTGCCAGCAGCCAGGTACCGGGACAGGGGTCCACTGAAGCTTTCTTT; CDR3 length: 16; clone size: NA; V gene: TRBV14; J gene: TRBJ1-1; D gene: TRBD1
CDR3 protein: CASSEDSSSYNEQFF; CDR3 DNA: TGTGCCAGCAGTGAGGACAGCAGCTCCTACAATGAGCAGTTCTTC; CDR3 length: 15; clone size: NA; V gene: TRBV6-1; J gene: TRBJ2-1; D gene: NA
CDR3 protein: CAWSSQADTQYF; CDR3 DNA: TGTGCCTGGAGTTCCCAGGCAGATACGCAGTATTTT; CDR3 length: 12; clone size: NA; V gene: TRBV30; J gene: TRBJ2-3; D gene: NA
CDR3 protein: CASSDGRTGVDEQYF; CDR3 DNA: TGCGCCAGCAGCGACGGACGGACAGGGGTCGACGAGCAGTACTTC; CDR3 length: 15; clone size: few; V gene: TRBV5-1; J gene: TRBJ2-7; D gene: TRBD1
CDR3 protein: CSARATVKQFF; CDR3 DNA: TGCAGTGCTAGAGCTACTGTGAAGCAGTTCTTC; CDR3 length: 11; clone size: NA; V gene: TRBV20-1; J gene: TRBJ2-1; D gene: NA
CDR3 protein: CASSLLGSKGINIQYF; CDR3 DNA: TGTGCCAGCAGCTTGCTAGGTTCGAAGGGGATAAACATTCAGTACTTC; CDR3 length: 16; clone size: NA; V gene: TRBV5-6; J gene: TRBJ2-4; D gene: NA
CDR3 protein: CASSLGNRGQETQYF; CDR3 DNA: TGTGCCAGCAGCTTGGGGAACAGGGGCCAAGAGACCCAGTACTTC; CDR3 length: 15; clone size: NA; V gene: TRBV5-4; J gene: TRBJ2-5; D gene: TRBD1
CDR3 protein: CASSLEAGANSYEQYF; CDR3 DNA: TGCGCCAGCAGCTTGGAAGCGGGGGCCAACTCCTACGAGCAGTACTTC; CDR3 length: 16; clone size: NA; V gene: TRBV5-1; J gene: TRBJ2-7; D gene: TRBD2
CDR3 protein: CASKGQGYNEQFF; CDR3 DNA: TGTGCCAGTAAGGGACAGGGCTACAATGAGCAGTTCTTC; CDR3 length: 13; clone size: NA; V gene: TRBV19; J gene: TRBJ2-1; D gene: TRBD1
CDR3 protein: CASSVGREYTF; CDR3 DNA: TGTGCCAGCAGCGTAGGGAGGGAATACACCTTC; CDR3 length: 11; clone size: NA; V gene: TRBV9; J gene: TRBJ1-2; D gene: NA
CDR3 protein: CASSGTGRSGNTIYF; CDR3 DNA: TGTGCCAGCAGTGGAACCGGTCGCTCTGGAAACACCATATATTTT; CDR3 length: 15; clone size: NA; V gene: TRBV6-1; J gene: TRBJ1-3; D gene: NA
CDR3 protein: CASSQEGTGANYGYTF; CDR3 DNA: TGTGCCAGCAGCCAAGAAGGAACGGGAGCTAACTATGGCTACACCTTC; CDR3 length: 16; clone size: once; V gene: TRBV4-2; J gene: TRBJ1-2; D gene: NA
CDR3 protein: CASSKAPEGRSGNTIYF; CDR3 DNA: TGTGCCAGCAGCAAAGCGCCTGAGGGCCGCTCTGGAAACACCATATATTTT; CDR3 length: 17; clone size: NA; V gene: TRBV21-1; J gene: TRBJ1-3; D gene: NA
CDR3 protein: CAIRDTAALGQYF; CDR3 DNA: TGTGCCATCAGGGACACAGCCGCCCTTGGGCAGTACTTC; CDR3 length: 13; clone size: NA; V gene: TRBV10-3; J gene: TRBJ2-7; D gene: NA
CDR3 protein: CAWSRGVDSNQPQHF; CDR3 DNA: TGTGCCTGGAGTCGCGGGGTCGATAGCAATCAGCCCCAGCATTTT; CDR3 length: 15; clone size: NA; V gene: TRBV30; J gene: TRBJ1-5; D gene: NA
CDR3 protein: CASSLIGQGIYGYTF; CDR3 DNA: TGTGCCAGCAGTTTAATTGGACAGGGAATCTATGGCTACACCTTC; CDR3 length: 15; clone size: few; V gene: TRBV27; J gene: TRBJ1-2; D gene: TRBD1
CDR3 protein: CASSLLSGGAYNEQFF; CDR3 DNA: TGTGCCAGCAGCCTCCTAAGCGGGGGGGCTTACAATGAGCAGTTCTTC; CDR3 length: 16; clone size: NA; V gene: TRBV7-3; J gene: TRBJ2-1; D gene: TRBD2
CDR3 protein: CASSLQTGGNTDTQYF; CDR3 DNA: TGCGCCAGCAGCTTACAGACAGGGGGAAACACAGATACGCAGTATTTT; CDR3 length: 16; clone size: NA; V gene: TRBV5-1; J gene: TRBJ2-3; D gene: TRBD1
CDR3 protein: CASSLDGQLVNEQFF; CDR3 DNA: TGCGCCAGCAGCTTGGACGGACAGCTGGTGAATGAGCAGTTCTTC; CDR3 length: 15; clone size: NA; V gene: TRBV5-1; J gene: TRBJ2-1; D gene: NA
CDR3 protein: CASSQTGLSNEQFF; CDR3 DNA: TGCGCCAGCAGCCAAACCGGACTGTCCAATGAGCAGTTCTTC; CDR3 length: 14; clone size: once; V gene: TRBV4-1; J gene: TRBJ2-1; D gene: NA
CDR3 protein: CASSYGGDYEQYF; CDR3 DNA: TGTGCCAGCAGCTACGGTGGAGACTACGAGCAGTACTTC; CDR3 length: 13; clone size: few; V gene: TRBV7-8; J gene: TRBJ2-7; D gene: NA